The 31 T cell receptor beta chains below all came from one sample that was sequenced in a study of T cells in Graves' hyperthyroidism and ophthalmopathy. Amplification targeted TCR beta CDR3 regions from RNA transcripts. Carried out on the TCR CDR3, a first-round RT-PCR used the HTBI primer set. TCRdb reprocessed the multiplex PCR reads via MiXCR and lists one record per CDR3 protein. The table records roughly 250,000 distinct CDR3 sequences, roughly 22% of them present only once. The sequenced sample consisted of blood. These receptors were obtained from a man younger than 45 with Graves' ophthalmopathy.

The table lists this clonotype with many counts. The chain is built from TRBV3-1 and TRBJ1-1, with D unresolved. V was clipped by 2 bases and J by 10 bases, with 14 bases between them. The CDR3 runs to 13 residues. Germline V CDR1 and CDR2: LGHDT, YNNKEL (reference sequence). DNA of the CDR3: TGTGCCAGCAGCCAAAACCGGGTTAAGGGAGCTTTCTTT. Amino acid sequence: CASSQNRVKGAFF.

This chain links TRBV13 with TRBJ1-2, with 9 bases matching TRBD1. This CDR3 is built from 17 residues. Germline lookup yields CDR1 PRHDT and CDR2 FYEKMQ (reference sequence). J was trimmed by 7 bases and V by 5 bases; bases with no gene match: 17. The chain's CDR3 is CASSPITQTGGVGGYTF. Here the CDR3 DNA reads TGTGCCAGCAGCCCCATAACTCAAACAGGGGGCGTGGGTGGCTACACCTTC.

This chain connects TRBV15 to TRBJ1-2, with D unclear. Germline CDR1 and CDR2: LNHNV and YYDKDF (reference sequence). The CDR3 is 13 residues long. The germline V and J ends were trimmed by 5 bases and 9 bases, with 16 bases remaining between them. In nucleotides, the CDR3 is TGTGCCACCAGCGGAAACGGTTTGGGGAGCTACACCTTC. Translated: CATSGNGLGSYTF.

This clonotype was detected only a few times. This chain links TRBV7-2 with TRBJ2-2, with 7 bases fitting TRBD2. V shed 3 bases, J shed 5 bases, and the junction held 6 bases outside the gene matches. This CDR3 has 15 amino acids. Germline assignment: CDR1 SGHTA and CDR2 FQGNSA. CDR3 loop: CASSLTTSWTGELFF. DNA for the CDR3: TGTGCCAGCAGCTTGACGACTAGCTGGACCGGGGAGCTGTTTTTT.

In its sample, this clonotype was seen many times. The rearrangement links TRBV2 to TRBJ2-1, with 9 nucleotides matching TRBD2. This CDR3 spans 19 amino acids. V dropped 4 bases and J dropped 1; count of bases not matched to a gene: 14. Germline values: CDR1 SNHLY, CDR2 FYNNEI. The CDR3 sequence: CASSVGVAGELSSYNEQFF. CDR3 bases: TGTGCCAGCAGTGTGGGGGTAGCGGGAGAGTTGAGTTCCTACAATGAGCAGTTCTTC.

The chain uses TRBV20-1 and TRBJ2-1; 7 nucleotides line up with TRBD2. V lost 6 bases and J lost 8; bases outside the gene matches: 7. Germline loops: CDR1 DFQATT, CDR2 SNEGSKA (reference sequence). CDR3 length: 12 residues. The CDR3 loop is CSAPWTRDEQFF. DNA for the CDR3: TGCAGTGCCCCGTGGACTAGGGATGAGCAGTTCTTC.

In its sample, this clonotype was seen many times. The chain joins TRBV3-1 to TRBJ2-1, with 12 positions matching TRBD2. The CDR3 is 14 amino acids. Germline V CDR1 and CDR2: LGHDT, YNNKEL (reference sequence). The trim removed 8 bases at V and 10 bases at J, leaving 9 bases unmatched. In DNA form, the CDR3 reads TGTGCCAGCGAGCCGGGACTAGCGGGTACCGAGCAGTTCTTC. This translates into CASEPGLAGTEQFF.

Worth noting for this clonotype: The germline gene is not matched at one end of the junction; a read error may be the cause. V gene TRBV15 combines with J gene TRBJ1-1; no clear D. Germline lookup yields CDR1 LNHNV and CDR2 YYDKDF (reference sequence). There are 16 residues in the CDR3. The CDR3 DNA reads as TGTGCCACCAGCAGAGATCGGTGGGAAGGGAACACTGGAGCTTTCTTT. Protein sequence: CATSRDRWEGNTGAFF. Complete variable domain (other parts from reference TRBV15 and TRBJ1-1): DAMVIQNPRYQVTQFGKPVTLSCSQTLNHNVMYWYQQKSSQAPKLLFHYYDKDFNNEADTPDNFQSRRPNTSFCFLDIRSPGLGDTAMYLCATSRDRWEGNTGAFFGQGTRLTVV.

This clonotype has at least ten counts. V is TRBV30 and J is TRBJ1-4, with D possibly being TRBD1 (6 bases). The germline CDR1 and CDR2 sequences are GTSNPN and SVGIG (reference sequence). V dropped 3 bases and J dropped 9 bases, with 8 bases sitting between them. This CDR3 is built from 11 residues. The CDR3 region is CAWRRGKKLFF. The CDR3 coding sequence is TGTGCCTGGAGAAGGGGGAAAAAACTGTTTTTT.

This clonotype was observed a few times. The gene calls are TRBV4-1 and TRBJ1-2; D possibly corresponds to TRBD1 (5 bases). Germline lookup yields CDR1 MGHRA and CDR2 YSYEKL. Deletions cut 6 bases from V and 7 bases from J, with 21 bases between. The CDR3 is made up of 15 amino acids. The CDR3 nucleotides are TGCGCCAGCAGACAACGGGCCGGGCAGGGTAGTGGCTACACCTTC. Protein: CASRQRAGQGSGYTF.

The sample holds a few counts of this clonotype. V is TRBV5-6 and J is TRBJ2-1; D not certain. The CDR3 covers 11 residues. Germline V gives CDR1 SGHDT, CDR2 YYEEEE. V was shortened by 2 bases and J by 9 bases, with 6 bases between the two germline ends. The CDR3 loop reads CASSLDTEQFF. CDR3 sequence (DNA): TGTGCCAGCAGCTTAGATACTGAGCAGTTCTTC.

Concerning this clonotype: A much larger clone is a single base away; this may be a read error. The chain couples TRBV28 to TRBJ2-3; 10 bases are shared with TRBD1. The CDR3 consists of 14 residues. Germline V gene data show CDR1 as MDHEN and CDR2 as SYDVKM. The CDR3 DNA reads as TGTGCCAGCAGTCCCGGGACAGGGGCAGGTACGCGGTATTTT. Amino acid sequence: CASSPGTGAGTRYF.

This clonotype was seen only a few times. The chain employs TRBV2 and TRBJ2-7; D gene ambiguous. V dropped 2 bases and J dropped 3 bases, with 8 bases sitting between them. The CDR3 extends over 13 amino acids. Germline V lookup: CDR1 SNHLY, CDR2 FYNNEI. The CDR3 coding sequence is TGTGCCAGCAGTGAATTTGGAGACTACGAGCAGTACTTC. Residues: CASSEFGDYEQYF.

V and J are TRBV7-3 and TRBJ2-1; D is unresolved. This CDR3 comprises 13 residues. V was clipped by 5 bases and J by 6 bases, with 11 bases between them. The germline gives CDR1 SGHTA, CDR2 FQGTGA. The CDR3 bases are TGTGCCAGCAGCCGCCCGCCGGGCAATGAGCAGTTCTTC. Amino acids: CASSRPPGNEQFF.

The DNA for the CDR3 is TGTGCCAGCAGTAGCGGGAGGTCATACAATGAGCAGTTCTTC. This translates into CASSSGRSYNEQFF. The rearrangement links TRBV6-1 to TRBJ2-1; 9 bases are a match to TRBD2. The CDR3 consists of 14 residues. Trimming at V came to 5 bases and at J to 4 bases, leaving 3 bases not matched to a gene. CDR1 and CDR2 from the germline V gene are MNHNS and SASEGT.

This clonotype has only a few counts. The chain is built from TRBV6-5 and TRBJ2-7; 7 nucleotides line up with TRBD1. CDR1 is MNHEY and CDR2 is SVGAGI in the germline V gene. The CDR3 is 14 residues long. V shed 2 bases and J 3 bases; nucleotides not matched to a gene: 4. The CDR3 DNA sequence: TGTGCCAGCAGTTACGACCGGACAGGCTACGAGCAGTACTTC. This gives the protein CASSYDRTGYEQYF.

Only a few counts were recorded for this clonotype. The gene calls are TRBV5-5 and TRBJ1-4; D is unresolved. The CDR3 extends over 16 amino acids. V lost 3 bases to trimming and J lost 4 bases, with 16 bases between them. Germline values: CDR1 SGHKS, CDR2 YYEKEE (reference sequence). The CDR3 spells CASSSSGGGINEKLFF. CDR3 coding DNA: TGTGCCAGCAGCTCTTCGGGCGGTGGGATTAATGAAAAACTGTTTTTT.

This clonotype was picked up a small number of times. The chain employs TRBV12-3 or TRBV12-4 and TRBJ2-7; D is uncertain. Between the trimmed V and J ends, which lost 4 bases and 0 bases, there was a span of 10 bases. CDR3 size: 14 residues. The CDR3 region has the DNA TGTGCCAGCAGTTACGGAGTAACCTCCTACGAGCAGTACTTC. Protein sequence: CASSYGVTSYEQYF.

This clonotype was recorded many times. CDR3 protein: CASSFRRGTTDTQYF. Here the CDR3 DNA reads TGTGCCAGCAGTTTTAGGAGGGGAACCACAGATACGCAGTATTTT. The rearrangement uses TRBV11-2 and TRBJ2-3; D is perhaps TRBD2 (6 bases). V gave up 6 bases and J gave up 2 bases, with 15 bases separating them. The CDR3 sequence is 15 residues long. Per germline, CDR1 SGHAT and CDR2 FQNNGV.

This clonotype occurred many times. This chain connects TRBV20-1 to TRBJ2-3; D is uncertain. The germline gives CDR1 DFQATT, CDR2 SNEGSKA (reference sequence). Trimming stripped 3 bases from V and 4 bases from J, with 5 bases between. CDR3 size: 11 residues. The CDR3 protein is CSASGADTQYF. CDR3 sequence (DNA): TGCAGTGCTAGCGGAGCAGATACGCAGTATTTT.

This clonotype was seen a handful of times. This chain uses TRBV10-2 with TRBJ1-1; D remains ambiguous. V was cut by 8 bases and J by 0 bases, with 19 bases left in between. Germline CDR1 is WSHSY and CDR2 is SAAADI. The CDR3 totals 16 residues. As DNA, the CDR3 is TGCGCCAGCTCAATGTCCGGAATGAGTGTGAACACTGAAGCTTTCTTT. This gives the protein CASSMSGMSVNTEAFF.

V and J are TRBV6-1 and TRBJ2-5; D is unresolved. V lost 5 bases and J lost 0, with 10 bases in between. Germline loops: CDR1 MNHNS, CDR2 SASEGT. The CDR3 extends over 14 amino acids. DNA for the CDR3: TGTGCCAGCAGTCCTCGGCGCCACCAAGAGACCCAGTACTTC. Translation: CASSPRRHQETQYF.

The V gene is TRBV2, the J gene TRBJ1-2, with D unresolved. This CDR3 contains 13 residues. The V gene's germline CDR1 is SNHLY and CDR2 FYNNEI. Between the trimmed V and J ends, which lost 2 bases and 6 bases, there was a span of 10 bases. As DNA, the CDR3 is TGTGCCAGCAGTGAAAGGGAGACGCATGGCTACACCTTC. Its translation: CASSERETHGYTF.

This chain joins TRBV29-1 and TRBJ2-1; TRBD2 agrees at 7 bases. Trimming took 2 bases from V and 3 from J; bases not matched to a gene: 1. Germline CDR1 SQVTM, CDR2 ANQGSEA. The CDR3 runs to 13 residues. CDR3 sequence (DNA): TGCAGCGTTGAAAGCGGGGACTACAATGAGCAGTTCTTC. Its translation: CSVESGDYNEQFF.

J is TRBJ1-2 and V is TRBV7-9; possible D gene TRBD1, 6 bases. The CDR3 contains 13 residues. Trimming took off 1 base at V and 9 bases at J, with 12 bases between the two ends. Germline CDR1 SEHNR, CDR2 FQNEAQ (reference sequence). The CDR3 here is CASSLEGVDSYTF. CDR3 coding DNA: TGTGCCAGCAGCTTAGAGGGGGTGGATAGCTACACCTTC.

This chain joins TRBV10-3 and TRBJ2-1; 7 nucleotides match TRBD1. Per the germline V gene, CDR1 is ENHRY and CDR2 is SYGVKD. The CDR3 totals 13 residues. Trimming cost V 7 bases and J 4 bases; bases outside gene matches: 4. In DNA form, the CDR3 reads TGTGCCATCAAAGACAGGGAATACAATGAGCAGTTCTTC. It codes for CAIKDREYNEQFF.

The chain carries TRBV18 and TRBJ2-2; the D is unclear. The CDR3 totals 14 residues. The germline gives CDR1 KGHSH, CDR2 LQKENI. Trimming cost V 2 bases and J 0 bases, with 4 bases left between them. CDR3 sequence: CASSPVANTGELFF. Written as DNA, the CDR3 is TGTGCCAGCTCACCAGTTGCGAACACCGGGGAGCTGTTTTTT.

This clonotype came up a few times. The chain employs TRBV7-9 and TRBJ2-3; TRBD2 matches at 7 bases. The CDR3 extends over 16 amino acids. V dropped 6 bases and J dropped 4; count of bases not matched to a gene: 13. Germline V gives CDR1 SEHNR, CDR2 FQNEAQ (reference sequence). CDR3 loop: CASRSPGGRAADTQYF. The DNA for the CDR3 is TGTGCCAGCAGATCCCCTGGGGGGAGGGCAGCAGATACGCAGTATTTT. Using reference TRBV7-9 and TRBJ2-3 for the parts outside the CDR3, the full variable domain is DTGVSQNPRHKITKRGQNVTFRCDPISEHNRLYWYRQTLGQGPEFLTYFQNEAQLEKSRLLSDRFSAERPKGSFSTLEIQRTEQGDSAMYLCASRSPGGRAADTQYFGPGTRLTVL.

The chain couples TRBV15 to TRBJ2-3; 7 bases match TRBD2. The CDR3 extends over 16 amino acids. Germline assignment: CDR1 LNHNV and CDR2 YYDKDF (reference sequence). V shed 3 bases and J 0 bases; nucleotides not matched to a gene: 6. The CDR3 loop reads CATSSQAGLSTDTQYF. Written as DNA, the CDR3 is TGTGCCACCAGCAGCCAAGCGGGACTTAGCACAGATACGCAGTATTTT.

This clonotype was seen a few times. The chain combines TRBV9 with TRBJ2-1; 7 bases match TRBD1. Germline values: CDR1 SGDLS, CDR2 YYNGEE. The CDR3 spans 14 residues. V was pared by 3 bases and J by 8 bases, with 8 bases of the junction left unmatched. In DNA, the CDR3 is TGTGCCAGCAGCGAGCAGACAGGGATCGATGAGCAGTTCTTC. Translating gives CASSEQTGIDEQFF.

The chain employs TRBV7-2 and TRBJ2-7, with unresolved D. The CDR3 is 15 residues long. Trimming removed 8 bases from V and 2 bases from J, with 19 bases in between. Germline V gives CDR1 SGHTA, CDR2 FQGNSA. CDR3 region: CASLPYPDPTYEQYF. The CDR3 DNA is TGTGCCAGCCTCCCCTATCCGGATCCTACCTACGAGCAGTACTTC.